The next 23 T cell receptor beta chains were all read from a single sample in a study of cytomegalovirus exposure and HLA in healthy donors. PCR amplification relied on 60 Vbeta primers (plus 13 Jbeta primers). TCRdb keeps only in-frame clones here, not all; method: immunoSEQ multiplex PCR. The table shows a few hundred thousand clones, with around 79% occurring only once. The sequencing input was PBMCs. The receptors stem from a man aged 18 to 29 in good health and CMV-seronegative.

The chain links TRBV13 to TRBJ1-1; D gene uncertain. The CDR3 spans 14 residues. Germline CDR1 and CDR2: PRHDT and FYEKMQ (reference sequence). V shed 4 bases and J shed 3 bases, with 12 bases lying between them. This CDR3 is CASSSSGPYTEAFF. CDR3 coding DNA: TGTGCCAGCAGCTCCTCGGGTCCATACACTGAAGCTTTCTTT.

The V gene is TRBV30, the J gene TRBJ2-7; TRBD1 agrees at 7 bases. Trimming cost V 4 bases and J 3 bases; bases outside gene matches: 0. Per germline, CDR1 GTSNPN and CDR2 SVGIG (reference sequence). This CDR3 is built from 11 residues. For the CDR3, the DNA is TGTGCCTGGACAGGGGGCTACGAGCAGTACTTC. Translation: CAWTGGYEQYF. Complete variable domain (other parts from reference TRBV30 and TRBJ2-7): SQTIHQWPATLVQPVGSPLSLECTVEGTSNPNLYWYRQAAGRGLQLLFYSVGIGQISSEVPQNLSASRPQDRQFILSSKKLLLSDSGFYLCAWTGGYEQYFGPGTRLTVT.

The genes are TRBV11-1 and TRBJ2-7; D is ambiguous. Germline-derived CDR1 and CDR2 are SGHAT and FQDESV (reference sequence). CDR3 size: 13 residues. V gave up 5 bases and J gave up 3 bases, with 11 bases separating them. CDR3 amino acids: CASSRRGSYEQYF. The DNA for the CDR3 is TGTGCCAGCAGCCGCCGCGGAAGCTACGAGCAGTACTTC.

This clone was seen a handful of times. The rearrangement links TRBV7-9 to TRBJ2-3, with TRBD2 identical over 7 bases. The V gene's germline CDR1 is SEHNR and CDR2 FQNEAQ (reference sequence). V shed 5 bases, J shed 6 bases, and the junction held 5 bases outside the gene matches. This CDR3 region has 13 residues. In DNA, the CDR3 is TGTGCCAGCAGCCTCGCCGGGAGGGATACGCAGTATTTT. Its protein is CASSLAGRDTQYF.

This clone was seen a handful of times. The V gene is TRBV14, the J gene TRBJ1-4; 7 positions match TRBD1. The germline gives CDR1 SGHDN, CDR2 FVKESK. Germline trimming cut 4 bases from V and 5 bases from J; bases unmatched to any gene: 10. CDR3 size: 16 residues. The chain's CDR3 is CASSLLQGRQNEKLFF. CDR3 sequence (DNA): TGTGCCAGCAGCCTATTACAGGGGCGCCAGAATGAAAAACTGTTTTTT. Looking up the rest from reference TRBV14 and TRBJ1-4 gives the full variable domain: EAGVTQFPSHSVIEKGQTVTLRCDPISGHDNLYWYRRVMGKEIKFLLHFVKESKQDESGMPNNRFLAERTGGTYSTLKVQPAELEDSGVYFCASSLLQGRQNEKLFFGSGTQLSVL.

The CDR3 sequence is CASSRTTRGGRRDNIQYF. The DNA of the CDR3 is TGTGCCAGCAGCCGTACAACCCGGGGGGGGCGCCGCGACAACATTCAGTACTTC. This sequence joins TRBV7-2 and TRBJ2-4, with 8 bases lining up with TRBD2. The J segment lost 7 bases and the V segment lost 5 bases, leaving 19 bases of the junction unmatched. In germline, CDR1 is SGHTA, CDR2 FQGNSA. This CDR3 comprises 18 residues.

J is TRBJ1-5 and V is TRBV7-6, with TRBD1 as a possible D gene (6 bases). Germline V gives CDR1 SGHVS, CDR2 FNYEAQ. The CDR3 runs 19 residues. V shed 0 bases and J shed 3 bases, with 21 bases lying between them. CDR3 nucleotide sequence: TGTGCCAGCAGCTTAGCTCGGGCTACGAGGGGGTCCAACAATCAGCCCCAGCATTTT. Translating it yields CASSLARATRGSNNQPQHF.

This clone was detected only once. The chain links TRBV6-4 to TRBJ1-6; D unresolved. V was clipped by 4 bases and J by 8 bases, with 9 bases between them. Germline loops: CDR1 MRHNA, CDR2 SNTAGT. The CDR3 covers 13 residues. CDR3 nucleotide sequence: TGTGCCAGCAGTGCTAGTTTAGATTCACCCCTCCACTTT. This translates into CASSASLDSPLHF.

The V gene is TRBV6-5, the J gene TRBJ1-2; 7 bases agree with TRBD1. The CDR3 totals 15 residues. V trimming: 5 bases; J trimming: 5 bases; junction bases outside the gene matches: 11. CDR1 and CDR2 from the germline V gene are MNHEY and SVGAGI. In DNA, the CDR3 is TGTGCCAGCAGTCCTCAAACGACAGGGAAGTATGGCTACACCTTC. It is translated as CASSPQTTGKYGYTF.

This chain links TRBV19 with TRBJ1-1, with a possible D match to TRBD1 (5 bases). Per the germline V gene, CDR1 is LNHDA and CDR2 is SQIVND (reference sequence). The CDR3 length is 11 residues. V was pared by 10 bases and J by 5 bases, with 11 bases between. The CDR3 DNA follows: TGTGCCACCCGCAGGGTTACTGAAGCTTTCTTT. It translates to CATRRVTEAFF.

The rearrangement uses TRBV6-5 and TRBJ2-2; D might be TRBD1 (5 bases). CDR1 is MNHEY, CDR2 SVGAGI, per germline. This CDR3 has 15 residues. V was pared by 8 bases and J by 5 bases, with 18 bases between. The CDR3 spells CASGQGSRFTGELFF. DNA of the CDR3: TGTGCCAGCGGGCAGGGCTCGAGGTTTACCGGGGAGCTGTTTTTT.

V usage is TRBV25-1 and J usage is TRBJ1-2; D unresolved. With 6 bases removed from V and 7 bases from J, the gap between germline ends came to 9 bases. Germline CDR1 reads MGHDK; CDR2 reads SYGVNS. The CDR3 has 11 amino acids. CDR3 coding DNA: TGTGCCAGCAGCGTCGGTATTGGCTACACCTTC. It translates to CASSVGIGYTF.

The rearrangement links TRBV4-3 to TRBJ2-3, with 7 bases that match TRBD1. CDR3 length: 16 amino acids. The J segment lost 5 bases and the V segment lost 3 bases, leaving 11 bases of the junction unmatched. The germline V gene has CDR1 LGHNA and CDR2 YSLEER. The DNA of the CDR3 is TGCGCCAGCAGCCACCAGGGGGTGGGTTACGAAGATACGCAGTATTTT. This codes for CASSHQGVGYEDTQYF.

The chain carries TRBV29-1 and TRBJ2-7, with TRBD2 as a possible D gene (6 bases). V gave up 2 bases and J gave up 0 bases, with 20 bases separating them. The CDR3 totals 17 residues. In germline, CDR1 is SQVTM, CDR2 ANQGSEA. Here the CDR3 reads CSVEKGRGSGGSYEQYF. The CDR3 region has the DNA TGCAGCGTTGAAAAAGGGCGTGGGTCCGGGGGCTCCTACGAGCAGTACTTC.

DNA of the CDR3: TGTGCCAGCAGTTACTCTCAGGGGCGGAGGAACGGCTACACCTTC. Encoded protein: CASSYSQGRRNGYTF. The rearrangement links TRBV6-5 to TRBJ1-2; TRBD1 is a possible D gene (6 bases). Trimming left V 0 bases short and J 8 bases short, with 16 bases between. CDR1 MNHEY and CDR2 SVGAGI come from the germline V gene. The CDR3 runs 15 residues.

The chain combines TRBV2 with TRBJ1-4; TRBD1 is a possible D gene (5 bases). V gave up 6 bases and J gave up 7 bases, with 15 bases separating them. There are 14 residues in the CDR3. Looked up from germline, CDR1 is SNHLY and CDR2 is FYNNEI. CDR3 DNA sequence: TGTGCCAGCAGGGGGGGGGTTCTGGTTGAAAAACTGTTTTTT. Translation: CASRGGVLVEKLFF.

The rearrangement links TRBV5-1 to TRBJ2-2; 11 nucleotides line up with TRBD2. The CDR3 runs to 16 residues. The germline gives CDR1 SGHRS, CDR2 YFSETQ. V trimming: 4 bases; J trimming: 2 bases; junction bases outside the gene matches: 4. CDR3 residues: CASSQGTSGNTGELFF. The CDR3 DNA reads TGCGCCAGCAGCCAAGGGACTAGCGGAAACACCGGGGAGCTGTTTTTT.

As regards this clone: The sample has other DNA sequences that encode this CDR3 too. The chain is built from TRBV18 and TRBJ1-5; 8 nucleotides agree with TRBD1. V trimming: 3 bases; J trimming: 2 bases; junction bases outside the gene matches: 3. Germline CDR1 and CDR2: KGHSH and LQKENI. The CDR3 is 15 residues long. CDR3 nucleotide sequence: TGTGCCAGCTCACCCGGGACAGGAGGCAATCAGCCCCAGCATTTT. This sequence encodes CASSPGTGGNQPQHF.

This chain connects TRBV27 to TRBJ2-2; a possible D gene is TRBD1 (6 bases). This CDR3 has 15 amino acids. Germline V CDR1 and CDR2: MNHEY, SMNVEV (reference sequence). With 6 bases removed from V and 1 base from J, the gap between germline ends came to 12 bases. The chain's CDR3 is CASSATGLNTGELFF. The CDR3 nucleotides read TGTGCCAGCAGCGCCACAGGGTTGAACACCGGGGAGCTGTTTTTT.

Only a few counts were recorded for this clone. The J gene is TRBJ1-5, the V gene TRBV28; D is uncertain. V was pared by 6 bases and J by 4 bases, with 16 bases between. CDR3 length equals 15 residues. Germline V CDR1 and CDR2: MDHEN, SYDVKM. The chain's CDR3 is CASSRYLTGNQPQHF. CDR3 coding DNA: TGTGCCAGCAGCCGCTACCTGACGGGGAATCAGCCCCAGCATTTT.

Here the CDR3 DNA reads TGTGCCAGCAGCTTAGTGTGGGGGAGGCCTAATCAGCCCCAGCATTTT. It is translated as CASSLVWGRPNQPQHF. This sequence joins TRBV7-3 and TRBJ1-5; D possibly corresponds to TRBD1 (5 bases). V was shortened by 2 bases and J by 4 bases, with 15 bases between the two germline ends. The germline V gene has CDR1 SGHTA and CDR2 FQGTGA. This CDR3 is 16 amino acids long.

This chain connects TRBV5-8 to TRBJ2-1; possibly TRBD1 for D (6 bases). CDR1 SGHTS and CDR2 YDEGEE come from the germline V gene. V lost 4 bases and J 3 bases, leaving 17 bases between the germline ends. The CDR3 has 16 residues. CDR3 amino acids: CASSLTSTGFYNEQFF. CDR3 DNA sequence: TGTGCCAGCAGCCTAACATCGACAGGATTCTACAATGAGCAGTTCTTC.

The CDR3 DNA reads as TGTGCCAGCAGCTCTACCACACGGGGCAGGGGAACTGTAGAGCATTACTTC. Its translation is CASSSTTRGRGTVEHYF. The chain recombines TRBV11-1 with TRBJ2-4; a possible D gene is TRBD1 (6 bases). From germline, CDR1 is SGHAT and CDR2 FQDESV (reference sequence). CDR3 length: 17 amino acids. V was trimmed by 4 bases and J by 16 bases, leaving 32 bases between them.